The next 10 T cell receptor beta chains were all read from a single sample in a study of quantifying T cell responses using KT2 cells (dated by TCRdb to the late 2010s). General notes on the study: RNA was DNase-treated and reverse transcribed with TCR alpha and beta constant-region primers, mostly using SuperScript III.

Library preparation employed UMI-ligation and nested PCR. Instrument used: Illumina MiSeq. T4 RNA ligase 1 was used to ligate a single-stranded oligonucleotide containing the Illumina SP2 sequence and a UMI to the 3' end of the cDNA. PCR1 was run for three to five cycles (98 degrees C for 15 s, 69 degrees C for 30 s, 72 degrees C for 40 s), and an equimolar mix of RC1.1 and RC1.2, covering TRBC1 and TRBC2, was used as the beta primer. TCRdb reprocessed the public reads (quality trimming at Q25 with fastp, clone calling with MiXCR) and kept in-frame beta chains. Every entry covers one CDR3 protein and lists the most common genes and DNA from its rows. This sample is represented by some 48,000 distinct CDR3 sequences; around a tenth of them were singletons. The top ten constitute less than 11% of the sample. Material: PBMCs spiked with cells of the T cell clone KT2. These receptor sequences come from a human donor.

This clonotype was seen a handful of times. The rearrangement joins TRBV20-1 to TRBJ2-3; 12 bases fit TRBD2. Germline V gene lookup returns CDR1 DFQATT and CDR2 SNEGSKA (reference sequence). The CDR3 consists of 17 residues. The V segment lost 6 bases and the J segment 8 bases; nucleotides outside the gene matches: 18. The CDR3 DNA reads TGCAGTGCGACGCCGCCACTAGCGGGGGGCCAGGCGGGTACGCAGTATTTT. Protein: CSATPPLAGGQAGTQYF.

This clonotype was seen a handful of times. Just one base apart from a much larger clone, this may be a read error. V is TRBV7-6 and J is TRBJ1-2; TRBD1 is a possible D gene (5 bases). From germline, CDR1 is SGHVS and CDR2 FNYEAQ. The CDR3 is made up of 13 amino acids. This CDR3 is CASSLRTLTGYIF. DNA of the CDR3: TGTGCCAGCAGCTTAAGGACACTCACTGGCTACATCTTC. Together with reference TRBV7-6 and TRBJ1-2, the CDR3 gives the full variable domain: GAGVSQSPRYKVTKRGQDVALRCDPISGHVSLYWYRQALGQGPEFLTYFNYEAQQDKSGLPNDRFSAERPEGSISTLTIQRTEQRDSAMYRCASSLRTLTGYIFGSGTRLTVV.

This chain connects TRBV4-1 to TRBJ2-1; 7 nucleotides line up with TRBD1. This CDR3 is 17 amino acids long. V shed 4 bases and J 0 bases; nucleotides not matched to a gene: 9. The germline V gene has CDR1 MGHRA and CDR2 YSYEKL. CDR3 DNA sequence: TGCGCCAGCAGCCTGATAGGGGGCAGACTCTCCTACAATGAGCAGTTCTTC. Protein: CASSLIGGRLSYNEQFF.

V is TRBV27 and J is TRBJ2-1; D is unclear. With 6 bases removed from V and 6 bases from J, the gap between germline ends came to 9 bases. The CDR3 has 12 amino acids. Looked up from germline, CDR1 is MNHEY and CDR2 is SMNVEV (reference sequence). The CDR3 here is CASSPRPNEQFF. The CDR3 DNA sequence: TGTGCCAGCAGCCCTAGACCCAATGAGCAGTTCTTC.

This clonotype was detected a few times. The chain has TRBV20-1 and TRBJ1-6; the D is unclear. This CDR3 has 14 amino acids. Germline V CDR1 and CDR2: DFQATT, SNEGSKA (reference sequence). V lost 3 bases, J lost 4 bases, and 10 bases lay in between. The CDR3 coding sequence is TGCAGTGCTAGGGAGAAGGCGTATAATTCACCCCTCCACTTT. This encodes CSAREKAYNSPLHF.

This clonotype appeared many times. This sequence joins TRBV11-3 and TRBJ2-3; TRBD2 agrees at 13 bases. This CDR3 is built from 18 residues. Germline V lookup: CDR1 SGHNT, CDR2 YENEEA. With V trimmed by 5 bases and J by 4 bases, 12 bases remained unmatched. CDR3 sequence reads: CASSQPDTSGREADTQYF. CDR3 coding DNA: TGTGCCAGCAGCCAACCAGATACTAGCGGGAGGGAGGCAGATACGCAGTATTTT.

This clonotype has a handful of counts. The V call is TRBV25-1, the J call TRBJ1-4; D uncertain. The length of the CDR3 is 18 residues. V was cut by 1 base and J by 0 bases, with 15 bases left in between. CDR1 is MGHDK, CDR2 SYGVNS, per germline. Here the CDR3 reads CASSELDGSAATNEKLFF. The CDR3 region has the DNA TGTGCCAGCAGTGAATTGGATGGGTCGGCAGCAACTAATGAAAAACTGTTTTTT.

This clonotype showed up just a few times. The chain employs TRBV12-3 or TRBV12-4 and TRBJ1-1; D might be TRBD1 (5 bases). The CDR3 totals 13 residues. The V end was cut by 4 bases, the J end by 7 bases, with 13 bases between. The CDR3 protein is CASSWGRRGEAFF. The CDR3 DNA reads TGTGCCAGCAGTTGGGGGAGGAGAGGTGAAGCTTTCTTT.

The chain has TRBV3-1 and TRBJ2-7, with 7 bases identical to TRBD1. V was clipped by 4 bases and J by 2 bases; unmatched bases: 2. This CDR3 has 13 residues. CDR1 is LGHDT and CDR2 is YNNKEL in the germline V gene (reference sequence). CDR3 residues: CASSRDSAYEQYF. The DNA of the CDR3 is TGTGCCAGCAGCCGGGACAGTGCCTACGAGCAGTACTTC.

The chain has TRBV7-2 and TRBJ2-5, with 7 positions matching TRBD1. The germline gives CDR1 SGHTA, CDR2 FQGNSA. With V trimmed by 5 bases and J by 0 bases, 6 bases remained unmatched. The CDR3 is 15 amino acids. The CDR3 loop is CASSRKTGNQETQYF. The CDR3, as DNA: TGTGCCAGCAGCCGGAAGACAGGGAACCAAGAGACCCAGTACTTC.